This TCR beta chain was retrieved from a study of a mutant IDH1 vaccine in newly diagnosed glioma. Study overall: Previous care, which was radiotherapy, temozolomide, or both, most often involved both.

Stated time point: week 47, end of study. Each dose of the vaccine consisted of 300 ug of mutant IDH1 20-mer peptide, with topical imiquimod. The donors had new WHO grade 3 or 4 astrocytomas; these were IDH1-mutant and ATRX-lost. Method: immunoSEQ multiplex PCR; TCRdb's copy keeps in-frame clones and lacks some. The sample lists some 32,000 clones, around nine tenths occurring once. CDR1 and CDR2 (germline): SGHNT, YYREEE (reference sequence). The CDR3 loop spans 13 amino acids. Trimming stripped 8 bases from V and 5 bases from J, with 17 bases between. Notes on this clone: Antigen unknown.

This specimen consisted of PBMCs, obtained from a glioma patient whose treatment included an IDH1 peptide vaccine. This chain joins TRBV5-4 and TRBJ2-7, with D perhaps matching TRBD2 (5 bases). This clonotype was obtained from a man in his forties with glioma. This chain's CDR3 is CARDERRFHEQYF. The CDR3, as DNA: TGTGCCAGGGACGAGCGGCGGTTTCACGAGCAGTACTTC.